The T cell receptor (beta chain) under discussion was sequenced for a study of blood T cell repertoires in COVID-19. The wider study: COVID-19 samples collected from the United States, Italy and Spain covered acute and convalescent phases. The analysed material was cDNA or gDNA that came from T cells, B-cell-depleted T cells, or PBMCs.

In the source study's methods: Counts of nucleated cells, estimated from reference gene primer amplification, were obtained. The data were produced by immunoSEQ multiplex PCR, yet TCRdb's version contains in-frame clones alone and is incomplete. V, J and clone size derive from that table, while D and trimming were established from the DNA sequence. This table has over 140,000 clones, approximately 84% appearing once. Germline V lookup: CDR1 SGHVS, CDR2 FQNEAQ. V lost 5 bases and J lost 5; bases outside the gene matches: 9. The CDR3 is made up of 15 amino acids. V is TRBV7-8 and J is TRBJ2-5, with 9 bases lining up with TRBD2. This clonotype was obtained from a woman aged 55-69 years with acute or convalescent COVID-19. The sequenced sample was peripheral blood. CDR3 in amino acids: CASSILSGSGETQYF. The CDR3 DNA follows: TGTGCCAGCAGCATACTTAGCGGGAGCGGGGAGACCCAGTACTTC.